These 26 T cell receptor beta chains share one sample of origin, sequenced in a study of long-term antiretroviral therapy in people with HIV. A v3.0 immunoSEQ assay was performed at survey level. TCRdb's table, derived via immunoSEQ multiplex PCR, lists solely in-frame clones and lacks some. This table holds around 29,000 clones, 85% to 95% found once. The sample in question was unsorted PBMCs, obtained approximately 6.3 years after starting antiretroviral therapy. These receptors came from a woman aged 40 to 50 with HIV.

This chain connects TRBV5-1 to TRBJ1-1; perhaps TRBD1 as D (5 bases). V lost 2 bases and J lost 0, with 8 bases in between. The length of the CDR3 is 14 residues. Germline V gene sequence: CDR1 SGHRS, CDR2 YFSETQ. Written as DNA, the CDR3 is TGCGCCAGCAGCTTTGGGGGGATGAACACTGAAGCTTTCTTT. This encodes CASSFGGMNTEAFF.

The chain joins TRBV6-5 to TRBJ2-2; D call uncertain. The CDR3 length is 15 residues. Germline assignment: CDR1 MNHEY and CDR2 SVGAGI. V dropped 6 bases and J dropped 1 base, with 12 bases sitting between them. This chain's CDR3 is CASRYTVLNTGELFF. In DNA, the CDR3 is TGTGCCAGCAGGTACACCGTGTTGAACACCGGGGAGCTGTTTTTT.

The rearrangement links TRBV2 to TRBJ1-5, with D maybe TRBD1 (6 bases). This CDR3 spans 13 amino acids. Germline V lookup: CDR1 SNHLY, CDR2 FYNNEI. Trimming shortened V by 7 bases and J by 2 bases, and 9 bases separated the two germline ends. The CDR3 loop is CASNREGNQPQHF. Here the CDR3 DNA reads TGTGCCAGCAACAGGGAGGGCAATCAGCCCCAGCATTTT.

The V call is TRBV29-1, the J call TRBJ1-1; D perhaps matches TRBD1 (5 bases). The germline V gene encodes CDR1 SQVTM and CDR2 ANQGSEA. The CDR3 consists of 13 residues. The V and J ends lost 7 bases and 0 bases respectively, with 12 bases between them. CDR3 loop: CSAKKTVNTEAFF. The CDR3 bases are TGCAGCGCTAAGAAGACAGTGAACACTGAAGCTTTCTTT.

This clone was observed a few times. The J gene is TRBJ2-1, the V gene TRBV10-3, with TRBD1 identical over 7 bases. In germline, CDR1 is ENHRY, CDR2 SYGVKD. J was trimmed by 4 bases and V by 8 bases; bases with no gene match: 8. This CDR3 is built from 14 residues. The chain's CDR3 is CAIGGTGAYNEQFF. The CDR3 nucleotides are TGTGCCATCGGGGGCACAGGGGCGTACAATGAGCAGTTCTTC.

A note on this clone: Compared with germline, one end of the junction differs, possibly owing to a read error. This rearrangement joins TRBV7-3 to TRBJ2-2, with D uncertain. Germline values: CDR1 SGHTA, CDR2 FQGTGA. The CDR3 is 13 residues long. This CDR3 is CASSLTNIGELFF. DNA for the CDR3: TGTGCCAGCAGCTTAACGAACATCGGGGAGCTGTTTTTT.

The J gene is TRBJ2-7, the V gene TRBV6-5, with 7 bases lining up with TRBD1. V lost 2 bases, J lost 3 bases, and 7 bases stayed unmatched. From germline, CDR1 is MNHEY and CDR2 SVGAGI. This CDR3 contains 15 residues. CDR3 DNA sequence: TGTGCCAGCAGTTACCCTCGAGGGGGCGTCTACGAGCAGTACTTC. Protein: CASSYPRGGVYEQYF.

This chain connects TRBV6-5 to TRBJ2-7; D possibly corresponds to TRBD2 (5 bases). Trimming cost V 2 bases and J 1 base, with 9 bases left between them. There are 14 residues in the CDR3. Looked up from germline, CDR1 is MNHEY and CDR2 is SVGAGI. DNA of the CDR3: TGTGCCAGCAGTTACAAGCCGGGGTCCTACGAGCAGTACTTC. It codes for CASSYKPGSYEQYF.

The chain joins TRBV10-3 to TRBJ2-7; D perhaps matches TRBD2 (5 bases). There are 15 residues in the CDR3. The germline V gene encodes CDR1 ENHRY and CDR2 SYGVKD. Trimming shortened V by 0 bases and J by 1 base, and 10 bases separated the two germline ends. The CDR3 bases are TGTGCCATCAGTGAGTCTGGGGAGCGGTCCTACGAGCAGTACTTC. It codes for CAISESGERSYEQYF.

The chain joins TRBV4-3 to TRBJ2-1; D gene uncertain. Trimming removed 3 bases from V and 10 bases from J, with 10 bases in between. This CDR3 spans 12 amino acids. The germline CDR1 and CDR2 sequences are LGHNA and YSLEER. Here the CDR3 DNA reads TGCGCCAGCAGCCAGTTCGACGGGGAGCAGTTCTTC. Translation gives CASSQFDGEQFF.

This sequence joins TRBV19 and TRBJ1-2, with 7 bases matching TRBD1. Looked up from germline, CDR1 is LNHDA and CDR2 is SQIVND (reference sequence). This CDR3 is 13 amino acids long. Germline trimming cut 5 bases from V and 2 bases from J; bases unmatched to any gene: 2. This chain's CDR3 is CASSPDRNYGYTF. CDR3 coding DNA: TGTGCCAGTAGTCCGGACAGGAACTATGGCTACACCTTC.

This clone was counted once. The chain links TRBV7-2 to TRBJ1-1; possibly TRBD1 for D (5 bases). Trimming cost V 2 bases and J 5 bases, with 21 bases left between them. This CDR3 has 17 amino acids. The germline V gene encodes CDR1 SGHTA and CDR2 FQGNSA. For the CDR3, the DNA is TGTGCCAGCAGCTTAACCCCACTTATGAGGGGCAGAACTGAAGCTTTCTTT. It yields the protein CASSLTPLMRGRTEAFF.

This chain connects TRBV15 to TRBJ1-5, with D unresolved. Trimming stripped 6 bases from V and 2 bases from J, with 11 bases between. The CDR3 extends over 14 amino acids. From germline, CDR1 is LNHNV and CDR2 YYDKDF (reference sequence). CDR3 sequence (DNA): TGTGCCACCAGTCGAGGGCCTGGCAATCAGCCCCAGCATTTT. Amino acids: CATSRGPGNQPQHF.

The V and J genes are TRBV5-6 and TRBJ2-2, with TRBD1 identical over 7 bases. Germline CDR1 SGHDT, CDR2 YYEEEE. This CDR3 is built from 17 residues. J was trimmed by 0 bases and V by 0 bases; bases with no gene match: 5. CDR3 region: CASSLVKGASNTGELFF. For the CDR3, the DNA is TGTGCCAGCAGCTTGGTGAAGGGGGCTTCGAACACCGGGGAGCTGTTTTTT.

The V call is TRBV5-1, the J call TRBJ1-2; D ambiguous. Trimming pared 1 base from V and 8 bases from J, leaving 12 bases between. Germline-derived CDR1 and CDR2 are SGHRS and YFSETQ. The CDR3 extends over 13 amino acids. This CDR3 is CASSLSLSSGYTF. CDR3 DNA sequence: TGCGCCAGCAGCTTGTCCCTGTCTTCAGGCTACACCTTC.

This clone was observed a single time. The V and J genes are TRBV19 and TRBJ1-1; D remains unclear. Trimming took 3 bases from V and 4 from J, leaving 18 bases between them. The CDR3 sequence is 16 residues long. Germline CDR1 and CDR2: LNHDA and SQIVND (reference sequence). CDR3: CASSIEGVLGGTEAFF. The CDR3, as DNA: TGTGCCAGTAGTATTGAGGGAGTCCTTGGAGGCACTGAAGCTTTCTTT.

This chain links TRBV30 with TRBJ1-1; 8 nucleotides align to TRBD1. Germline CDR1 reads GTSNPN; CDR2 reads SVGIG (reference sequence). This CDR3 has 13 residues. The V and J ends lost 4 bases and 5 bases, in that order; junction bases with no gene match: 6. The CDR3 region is CAWTRDRPTEAFF. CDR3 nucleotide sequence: TGTGCCTGGACCCGGGACAGGCCGACTGAAGCTTTCTTT.

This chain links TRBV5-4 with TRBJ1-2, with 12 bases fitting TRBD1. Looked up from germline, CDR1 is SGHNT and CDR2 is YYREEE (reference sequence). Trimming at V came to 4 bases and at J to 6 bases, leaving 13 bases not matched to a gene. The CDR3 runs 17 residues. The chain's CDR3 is CASSRAGTGGARNGYTF. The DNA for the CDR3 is TGTGCCAGCAGCCGCGCCGGGACAGGGGGCGCGAGAAATGGCTACACCTTC.

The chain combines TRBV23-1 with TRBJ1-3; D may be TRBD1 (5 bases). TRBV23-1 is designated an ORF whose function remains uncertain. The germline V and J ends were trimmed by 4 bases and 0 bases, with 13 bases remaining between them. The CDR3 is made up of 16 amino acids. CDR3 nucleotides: TGCGCCAGCAGTCCGCAGGGACCCAGCTCTGGAAACACCATATATTTT. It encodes CASSPQGPSSGNTIYF.

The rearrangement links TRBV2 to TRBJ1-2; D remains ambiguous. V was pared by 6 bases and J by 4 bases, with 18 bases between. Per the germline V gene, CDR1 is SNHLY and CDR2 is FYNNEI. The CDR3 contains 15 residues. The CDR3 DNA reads TGTGCCAGCAGCCAAACAATGATCCAAGCCTATGGCTACACCTTC. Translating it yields CASSQTMIQAYGYTF.

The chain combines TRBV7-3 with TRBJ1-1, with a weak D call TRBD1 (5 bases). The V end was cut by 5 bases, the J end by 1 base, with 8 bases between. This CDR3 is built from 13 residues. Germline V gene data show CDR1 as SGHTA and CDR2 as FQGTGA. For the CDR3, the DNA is TGTGCCAGCAGCCATCAGGGGAACACTGAAGCTTTCTTT. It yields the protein CASSHQGNTEAFF.

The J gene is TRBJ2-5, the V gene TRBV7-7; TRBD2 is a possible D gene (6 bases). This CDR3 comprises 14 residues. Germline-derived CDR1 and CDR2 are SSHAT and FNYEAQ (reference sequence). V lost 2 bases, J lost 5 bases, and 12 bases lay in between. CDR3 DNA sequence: TGTGCCAGCAGCTTAACTAGCAACTTGGAGACCCAGTACTTC. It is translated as CASSLTSNLETQYF.

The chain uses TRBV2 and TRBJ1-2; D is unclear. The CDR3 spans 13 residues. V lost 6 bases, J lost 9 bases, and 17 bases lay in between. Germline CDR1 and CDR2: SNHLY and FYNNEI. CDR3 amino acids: CASSTLGSKSYTF. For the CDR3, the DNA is TGTGCCAGCAGCACCCTGGGCTCTAAGAGCTACACCTTC.

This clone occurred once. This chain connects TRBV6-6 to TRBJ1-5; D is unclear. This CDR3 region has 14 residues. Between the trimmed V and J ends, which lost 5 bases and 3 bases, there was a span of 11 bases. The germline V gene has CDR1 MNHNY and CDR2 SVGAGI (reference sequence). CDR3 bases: TGTGCCAGCAGTCCTACAGCGGACAATCAGCCCCAGCATTTT. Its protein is CASSPTADNQPQHF.

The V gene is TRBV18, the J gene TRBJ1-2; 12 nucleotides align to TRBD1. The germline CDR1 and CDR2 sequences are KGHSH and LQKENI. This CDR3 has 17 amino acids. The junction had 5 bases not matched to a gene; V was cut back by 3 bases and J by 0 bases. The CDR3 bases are TGTGCCAGCTCACCGACCGGGACAGGGGGCCCTAACTATGGCTACACCTTC. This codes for CASSPTGTGGPNYGYTF.

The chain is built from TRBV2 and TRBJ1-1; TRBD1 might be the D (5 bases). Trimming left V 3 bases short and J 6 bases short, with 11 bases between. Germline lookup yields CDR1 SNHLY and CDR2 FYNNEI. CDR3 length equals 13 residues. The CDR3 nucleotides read TGTGCCAGCAGTGACGGGACTCGGGCTGAAGCTTTCTTT. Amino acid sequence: CASSDGTRAEAFF.